A selection of T cell receptor beta chains follows, all from one sample in a study of blood T cell repertoires in COVID-19. Repertoires were generated with immunoSEQ multiplex PCR, while TCRdb's copy carries only in-frame clones and drops some. The table records roughly 150,000 clones, around 85% of them present only once. The sample taken for sequencing was peripheral blood. The source is a man older than 75 with COVID-19, enrolled during active disease. Both conserved end residues are part of each CDR3. Each record gives: V gene, D gene, clone size, J gene, CDR3 DNA, CDR3 protein. The D gene is left open where the match is weak. Expanded clones get a size class; other rows say once, few or many, or leave the size out.

TRBV5-1	.	.	TRBJ1-2	TGCGCCAGCAGCTTGGCCGAAAAGACTTATGGCTACACCTTC	CASSLAEKTYGYTF
TRBV11-2	TRBD2	.	TRBJ2-1	TGTGCCAGCAGCTCCCTACTAGCGGGTGATTCCAATGAGCAGTTCTTC	CASSSLLAGDSNEQFF
TRBV4-1	.	.	TRBJ1-3	TGCGCCAGCAGCCACTTAGACAGATCTGGAAACACCATATATTTT	CASSHLDRSGNTIYF
TRBV4-2	TRBD1	.	TRBJ1-4	TGTGCCAGCAGCCAAGAGGGGGGACAGTCTAATGAAAAACTGTTTTTT	CASSQEGGQSNEKLFF
TRBV6-5	.	.	TRBJ1-4	TGTGCCAGCAGTACAGGGTTAGCGGGTGAAAAACTGTTTTTT	CASSTGLAGEKLFF
TRBV10-3	.	.	TRBJ2-1	TGTGCCTCCAGAGGGGCAGGAGGGGACAATGAGCAGTTCTTC	CASRGAGGDNEQFF
TRBV11-2	.	.	TRBJ1-6	TGTGCCAGCAGCTTAGGGTGGCAGGGTAGGAATTCACCCCTCCACTTT	CASSLGWQGRNSPLHF
TRBV3-1/TRBV3-2	TRBD1	once	TRBJ1-2	TGTGCCAGCAGCCTAAGACAGGGATCCAGTGGCTACACCTTC	CASSLRQGSSGYTF
TRBV21-1	.	.	TRBJ1-2	TGTGCCAGCTACATACAGGGGTTATATGGCTACACCTTC	CASYIQGLYGYTF
TRBV28	TRBD2	.	TRBJ2-1	TGTGCCAGCAGCTTTCCCTTCAGACTAGCGGGGGGGCCTAATGAGCAGTTCTTC	CASSFPFRLAGGPNEQFF
TRBV3-1/TRBV3-2	TRBD2	.	TRBJ2-1	TGTGCCAGCAGCCAAGTATTACTAGCGGGGGGCTACAATGAGCAGTTCTTC	CASSQVLLAGGYNEQFF
TRBV18	TRBD1	.	TRBJ1-5	TGTGCCAGCTCAGAGGGACAGTTTAGCAATCAGCCCCAGCATTTT	CASSEGQFSNQPQHF
TRBV19	TRBD1	.	TRBJ1-5	TGTGCCAGTAGTATCCGACAGGGAGAGGTTGTCAATCAGCCCCAGCATTTT	CASSIRQGEVVNQPQHF
TRBV18	.	.	TRBJ1-2	TGTGCCAGCTCACGGCAGGATGATGGCTACACCTTC	CASSRQDDGYTF
TRBV15	.	.	TRBJ2-7	TGTGCCACCAGCAGAGATCGGGTCAACGAGCAGTACTTC	CATSRDRVNEQYF
TRBV7-2	TRBD2	.	TRBJ2-7	TGTGCCAGCAGCTTTCAGCGGGGGACCTACGAGCAGTACTTC	CASSFQRGTYEQYF
TRBV4-2	.	.	TRBJ2-4	TGTGCCAGCAGCCAACAAGACAGAACAGCCAAAAACATTCAGTACTTC	CASSQQDRTAKNIQYF